The clone carrying this T cell receptor beta chain was seen at least ten times. No antigen is known for it. Germline CDR1 is SQVTM and CDR2 is ANQGSEA. Trimming removed 7 bases at V and 1 base at J, with 4 bases between. This CDR3 has 10 amino acids. These data originate in a study of regulatory T cells in long-lasting Graves disease. General study findings and limits: In persistent patients, shared public clonotypes (approximately 3,000) outnumbered those in new patients (about 1,000).

The authors built TCR beta libraries using iRepertoire HTBI primers and Arm-PCR of CDR3 regions. TCRdb analysed the multiplex PCR reads with MiXCR anew, one entry per CDR3 protein. The repertoire holds under 500,000 distinct CDR3 sequences, more than 20% seen once, with about 7.8% in the top ten. This sample's time point: persistent/refractory GD, antithyroid drugs over 5 years with positive TRAb. The TCR library was made from RNA extracted from PBMCs. Graves' disease diagnoses used American Thyroid Association guidelines. The sequences come from peripheral blood mononuclear cells (PBMCs), collected when the disease was refractory, from a patient treated with antithyroid drugs. The TCR comes from a female donor with Graves disease. The chain is built from TRBV29-1 and TRBJ1-1; D is unclear. In DNA form, the CDR3 reads TGCAGCGCATCGAACACTGAAGCTTTCTTT. Translation gives CSASNTEAFF.